This note documents a single T cell receptor beta chain sequence. These data belong to a study of cytotoxic CD8 clonotypes in ibrutinib-treated CLL. At the level of the study: After a median roughly 12 months on treatment (6 to 36), response samples were drawn.

Trimming shortened V by 5 bases and J by 3 bases, and 16 bases separated the two germline ends. The germline V gene encodes CDR1 MNHNS and CDR2 SASEGT. The length of the CDR3 is 15 residues. With sequencing, the targeted depth ranged from 1 in 200,000 to 1 in 1 million T cells. Clones were sequenced by immunoSEQ multiplex PCR, and TCRdb holds only the in-frame ones, with some missing. Of approximately 40,000 clones in the sample, just over 70% are singletons; the top ten hold roughly 9.1%. The chain couples TRBV6-1 to TRBJ2-5; either TRBD1 or TRBD2 may supply D (6 bases each). Sequenced here: PBMCs, sampled at disease progression, from a patient treated with ibrutinib. This TCR derives from a human donor with chronic lymphocytic leukemia. CDR3: CASSRVRGGEETQYF. CDR3 nucleotide sequence: TGTGCCAGCAGTCGAGTCAGGGGAGGAGAAGAGACCCAGTACTTC.